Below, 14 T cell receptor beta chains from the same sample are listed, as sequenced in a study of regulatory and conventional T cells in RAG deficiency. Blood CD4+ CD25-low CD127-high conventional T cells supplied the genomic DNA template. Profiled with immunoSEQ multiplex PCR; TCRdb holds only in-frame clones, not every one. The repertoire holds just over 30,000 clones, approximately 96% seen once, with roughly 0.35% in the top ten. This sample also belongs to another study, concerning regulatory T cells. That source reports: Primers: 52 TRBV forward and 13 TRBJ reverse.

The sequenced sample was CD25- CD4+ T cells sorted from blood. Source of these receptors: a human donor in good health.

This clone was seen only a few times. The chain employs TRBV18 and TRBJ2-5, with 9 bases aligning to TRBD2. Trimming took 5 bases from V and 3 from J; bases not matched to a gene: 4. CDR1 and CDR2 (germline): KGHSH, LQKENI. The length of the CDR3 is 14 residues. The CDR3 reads CASSTGLAKETQYF. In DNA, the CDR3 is TGTGCCAGCTCAACCGGACTAGCGAAAGAGACCCAGTACTTC.

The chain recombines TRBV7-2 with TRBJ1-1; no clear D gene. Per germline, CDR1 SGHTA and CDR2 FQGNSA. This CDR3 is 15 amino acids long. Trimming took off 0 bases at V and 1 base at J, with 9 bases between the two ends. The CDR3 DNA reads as TGTGCCAGCAGCTTAGCCCTCCCCGGGAACACTGAAGCTTTCTTT. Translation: CASSLALPGNTEAFF.

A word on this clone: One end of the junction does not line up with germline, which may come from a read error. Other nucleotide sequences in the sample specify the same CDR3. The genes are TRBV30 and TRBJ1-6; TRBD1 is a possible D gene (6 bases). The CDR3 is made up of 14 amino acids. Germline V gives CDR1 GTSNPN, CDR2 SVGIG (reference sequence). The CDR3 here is CAWSLDSLNSPLHF. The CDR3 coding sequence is TGTGCCTGGAGTTTGGACAGCCTTAATTCCCCCCTCCACTTT.

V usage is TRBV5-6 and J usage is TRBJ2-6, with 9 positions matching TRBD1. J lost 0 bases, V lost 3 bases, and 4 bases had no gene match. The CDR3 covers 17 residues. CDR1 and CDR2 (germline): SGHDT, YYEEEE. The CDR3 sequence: CASSSGTGSSGANVLTF. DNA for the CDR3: TGTGCCAGCAGCTCCGGGACAGGGAGCTCTGGGGCCAACGTCCTGACTTTC.

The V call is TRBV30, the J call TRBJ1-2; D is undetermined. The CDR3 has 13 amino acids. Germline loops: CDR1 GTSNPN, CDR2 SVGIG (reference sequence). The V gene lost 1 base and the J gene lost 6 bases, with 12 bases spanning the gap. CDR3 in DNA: TGTGCCTGGAGTGAACGAATGAGGCATGGCTACACCTTC. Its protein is CAWSERMRHGYTF.

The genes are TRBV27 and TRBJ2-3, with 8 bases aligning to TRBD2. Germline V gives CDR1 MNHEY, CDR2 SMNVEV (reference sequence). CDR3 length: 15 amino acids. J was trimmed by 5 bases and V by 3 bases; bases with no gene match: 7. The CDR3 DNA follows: TGTGCCAGCAGTTTTAGAGGGCTAGCGGGAGATACGCAGTATTTT. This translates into CASSFRGLAGDTQYF.

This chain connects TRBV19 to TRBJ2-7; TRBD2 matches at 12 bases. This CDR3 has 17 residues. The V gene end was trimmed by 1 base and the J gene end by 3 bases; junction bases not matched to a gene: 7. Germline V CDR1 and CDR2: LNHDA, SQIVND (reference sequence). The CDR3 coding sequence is TGTGCCAGTAGTATAGCAATCGGACTAGCGGGGAACTACGAGCAGTACTTC. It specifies CASSIAIGLAGNYEQYF.

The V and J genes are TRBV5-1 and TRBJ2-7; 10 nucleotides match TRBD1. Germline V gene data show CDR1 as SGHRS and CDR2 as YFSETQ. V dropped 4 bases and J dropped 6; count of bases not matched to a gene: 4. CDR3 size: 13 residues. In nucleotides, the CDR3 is TGCGCCAGCAGCCCCGACAGGGGGCGCGAGCAGTACTTC. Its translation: CASSPDRGREQYF.

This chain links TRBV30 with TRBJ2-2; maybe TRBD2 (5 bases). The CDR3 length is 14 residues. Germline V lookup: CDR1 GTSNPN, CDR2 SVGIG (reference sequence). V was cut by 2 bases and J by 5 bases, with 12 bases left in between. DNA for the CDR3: TGTGCCTGGAGTTGGACTGGCGCAACCGGGGAGCTGTTTTTT. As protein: CAWSWTGATGELFF.

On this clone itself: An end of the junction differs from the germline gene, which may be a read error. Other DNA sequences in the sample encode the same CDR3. The CDR3 sequence is CASSPIPQGSGSYNSPLHF. DNA for the CDR3: TGTGCCAGCTCGCCTATACCACAGGGATCTGGCTCCTATAATTCCCCCCTCCACTTT. The V call is TRBV18, the J call TRBJ1-6; D possibly corresponds to TRBD1 (6 bases). CDR3 length: 19 residues. Germline CDR1 reads KGHSH; CDR2 reads LQKENI.

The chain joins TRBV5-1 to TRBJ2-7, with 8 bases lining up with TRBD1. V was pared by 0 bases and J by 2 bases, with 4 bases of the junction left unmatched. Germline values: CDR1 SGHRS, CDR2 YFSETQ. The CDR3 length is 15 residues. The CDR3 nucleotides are TGCGCCAGCAGCTTGGAGGGACAGGCCCCCTACGAGCAGTACTTC. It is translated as CASSLEGQAPYEQYF.

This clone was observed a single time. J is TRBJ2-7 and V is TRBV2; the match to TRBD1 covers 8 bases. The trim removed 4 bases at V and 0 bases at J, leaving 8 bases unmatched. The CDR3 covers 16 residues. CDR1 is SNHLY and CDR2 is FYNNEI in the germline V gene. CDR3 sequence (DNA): TGTGCCAGCAGTGTAAGCCCCGGGACAGGCTCCTACGAGCAGTACTTC. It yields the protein CASSVSPGTGSYEQYF.

As DNA, the CDR3 is TGTGCTAGTGGCTATCCCGGGACAGGGGAAATCTACGAGCAGTACTTC. This sequence encodes CASGYPGTGEIYEQYF. The V gene is TRBV12-5, the J gene TRBJ2-7, with 10 bases aligning to TRBD1. This CDR3 comprises 16 residues. V shed 6 bases and J 3 bases; nucleotides not matched to a gene: 11. In germline, CDR1 is LGHNT, CDR2 FRNRAP.

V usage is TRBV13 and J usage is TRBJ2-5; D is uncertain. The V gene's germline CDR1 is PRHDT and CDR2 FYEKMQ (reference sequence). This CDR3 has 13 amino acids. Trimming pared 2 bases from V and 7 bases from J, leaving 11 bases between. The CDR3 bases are TGTGCCAGCAGCTTACGAGGTCTGGGGACCCAGTACTTC. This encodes CASSLRGLGTQYF.